This T cell receptor (beta chain) derives from a study of blood T cell repertoires in COVID-19. Sequenced by immunoSEQ multiplex PCR; TCRdb stores in-frame clones only, minus some. The sample lists roughly 230,000 clones; around four fifths were seen once. The Seattle patients, enrolled during active infection, were followed longitudinally. Trimming shortened V by 0 bases and J by 0 bases, and 8 bases separated the two germline ends. Germline V gene lookup returns CDR1 MNHEY and CDR2 SVGAGI. This CDR3 region has 15 residues. This TCR was sampled from an elderly woman with COVID-19, enrolled during active disease. The rearrangement links TRBV6-5 to TRBJ1-2; no firm D call. Sequencing was carried out using peripheral blood. CDR3 nucleotide sequence: TGTGCCAGCAGTTACTCGGGCAGCACTAACTATGGCTACACCTTC. Its protein is CASSYSGSTNYGYTF.